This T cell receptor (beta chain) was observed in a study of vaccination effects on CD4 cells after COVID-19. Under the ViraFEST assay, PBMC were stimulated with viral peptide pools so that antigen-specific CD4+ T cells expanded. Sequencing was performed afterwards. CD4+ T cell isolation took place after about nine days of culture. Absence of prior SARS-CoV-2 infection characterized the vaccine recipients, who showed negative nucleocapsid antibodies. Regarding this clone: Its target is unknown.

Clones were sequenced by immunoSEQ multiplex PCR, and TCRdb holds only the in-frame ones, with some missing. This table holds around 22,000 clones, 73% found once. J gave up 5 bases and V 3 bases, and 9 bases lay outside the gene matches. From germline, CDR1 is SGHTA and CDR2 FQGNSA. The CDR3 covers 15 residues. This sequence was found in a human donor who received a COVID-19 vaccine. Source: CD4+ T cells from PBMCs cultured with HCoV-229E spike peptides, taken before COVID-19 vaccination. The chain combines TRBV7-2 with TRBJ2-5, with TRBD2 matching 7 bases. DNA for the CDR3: TGTGCCAGCAGCTTGGGGGGAGGGCCTTGGGAGACCCAGTACTTC. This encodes CASSLGGGPWETQYF. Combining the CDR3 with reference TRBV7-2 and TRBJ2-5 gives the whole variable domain GAGVSQSPSNKVTEKGKDVELRCDPISGHTALYWYRQSLGQGLEFLIYFQGNSAPDKSGLPSDRFSAERTGGSVSTLTIQRTQQEDSAVYLCASSLGGGPWETQYFGPGTRLLVL.